This TCR beta chain was observed in a study of regulatory T cells in long-lasting Graves disease. Researchers made TCR beta libraries by using iRepertoire HTBI primers and running Arm-PCR on CDR3 regions. Authors' methods: About 62 TRBV and about 14 TRBJ segments were identified across samples. One entry per CDR3 protein, called by TCRdb with MiXCR from the multiplex PCR reads. For this entry, the V and J calls and clone size follow TCRdb and not the study's own pipeline. The table records hundreds of thousands of distinct CDR3 sequences, around 15% of them present only once. This clonotype was seen more than once but under ten times. What it recognizes is unknown. Trimming pared 0 bases from V and 11 bases from J, leaving 11 bases between. In germline, CDR1 is SGHRS, CDR2 YFSETQ. The CDR3 length is 13 residues. Study results and caveats: The study examined only peripheral blood, not thyroid tissue. Newly diagnosed Graves' patients exceeded persistent ones in TCR diversity. Clonotypes that were public and shared totalled a few thousand in persistent patients versus approximately 970 in new patients.

As to time point: newly diagnosed GD, antithyroid drugs for less than 3 months. From RNA extracted from PBMCs, the TCR library was made. The source material was peripheral blood mononuclear cells (PBMCs), sampled at new diagnosis, from a patient treated with antithyroid drugs. This sequence originates from a female donor with Graves disease. The chain employs TRBV5-1 and TRBJ1-4; tentative D call: TRBD1 (5 bases). The CDR3 region has the DNA TGCGCCAGCAGCTTGGGGGGGTATTCCAAACTGTTTTTT. Translated: CASSLGGYSKLFF. Full variable domain (rest looked up from reference TRBV5-1 and TRBJ1-4): KAGVTQTPRYLIKTRGQQVTLSCSPISGHRSVSWYQQTPGQGLQFLFEYFSETQRNKGNFPGRFSGRQFSNSRSEMNVSTLELGDSALYLCASSLGGYSKLFFGSGTQLSVL.